These 14 T cell receptor beta chains were sequenced from one sample in a study of brain T cells in children with intractable seizures. Method: immunoSEQ multiplex PCR; TCRdb's copy keeps in-frame clones and lacks some. The sample has roughly 80,000 clones; approximately 94% are singletons. The sequences come from peripheral blood, collected at surgery. These receptors all come from a boy in the first two years of life with tuberous sclerosis and intractable seizures.

This rearrangement joins TRBV5-1 to TRBJ1-1; no firm D call. The CDR3 loop spans 13 amino acids. Trimming cost V 3 bases and J 1 base, with 7 bases left between them. Germline V CDR1 and CDR2: SGHRS, YFSETQ. CDR3 in DNA: TGCGCCAGCAGCTACGGTGAGAACACTGAAGCTTTCTTT. Its protein is CASSYGENTEAFF.

This clone has only one observation. The chain employs TRBV21-1 and TRBJ1-1; TRBD1, as called in the table, went unchecked against the DNA. TRBV21-1 is marked as a pseudogene. The CDR3 spans 16 residues. The CDR3 loop reads CASNPQGQGDFAEAFF. CDR3 in DNA: TGTGCCAGCAACCCACAGGGACAGGGTGATTTCGCTGAAGCTTTCTTT.

CDR3 nucleotides: TGTGCCACCCTTCTCGGGGTTAACTATGGCTACACCTTC. Translation: CATLLGVNYGYTF. The rearrangement uses TRBV6-5 and TRBJ1-2; D uncertain. The CDR3 contains 13 residues. Germline CDR1 reads MNHEY; CDR2 reads SVGAGI. Between the trimmed V and J ends, which lost 10 bases and 1 base, there was a span of 13 bases.

The rearrangement joins TRBV7-9 to TRBJ1-1, with TRBD1 matching 7 bases. The V gene's germline CDR1 is SEHNR and CDR2 FQNEAQ (reference sequence). V lost 5 bases to trimming and J lost 3 bases; unmatched junction nucleotides: 15. The CDR3 spans 17 residues. This CDR3 is CASSPVRQGFKDTEAFF. CDR3 nucleotides: TGTGCCAGCAGCCCGGTACGACAGGGTTTTAAGGACACTGAAGCTTTCTTT.

The chain carries TRBV4-1 and TRBJ2-2; TRBD1 aligns across 7 bases. The CDR3 has 17 residues. Unmatched junction bases numbered 15, after V lost 4 bases and J lost 7 bases. Germline V gene sequence: CDR1 MGHRA, CDR2 YSYEKL. CDR3 region: CASSLKRITGEGGELFF. The CDR3 region has the DNA TGCGCCAGCAGCCTCAAGAGGATAACAGGGGAAGGCGGGGAGCTGTTTTTT.

The chain is built from TRBV12-3 or TRBV12-4 and TRBJ1-5, with unresolved D. V lost 3 bases and J 5 bases, leaving 8 bases between the germline ends. The CDR3 contains 13 residues. The DNA for the CDR3 is TGTGCCAGCAGTTTTGTGCGGGATCAGCCCCAGCATTTT. As protein: CASSFVRDQPQHF.

V usage is TRBV4-2 and J usage is TRBJ1-1; 7 bases are a match to TRBD1. The CDR3 has 15 residues. With 4 bases clipped from V and 4 bases from J, the junction kept 9 bases outside the gene matches. Germline assignment: CDR1 LGHNA and CDR2 YNFKEQ. The CDR3 loop is CASSPKYRGFTEAFF. CDR3 nucleotide sequence: TGTGCCAGCAGCCCGAAATACAGGGGATTCACTGAAGCTTTCTTT.

This sequence joins TRBV5-6 and TRBJ1-6; D unresolved. This CDR3 spans 13 amino acids. The germline CDR1 and CDR2 sequences are SGHDT and YYEEEE. V was cut by 4 bases and J by 7 bases, with 9 bases left in between. For the CDR3, the DNA is TGTGCCAGCAGCCTGACACAGAATTCACCCCTCCACTTT. Translating gives CASSLTQNSPLHF.

The chain carries TRBV10-3 and TRBJ2-7; the D gene is possibly TRBD1 (5 bases). Between the trimmed V and J ends, which lost 3 bases and 6 bases, there was a span of 9 bases. This CDR3 is built from 12 residues. Germline values: CDR1 ENHRY, CDR2 SYGVKD. The DNA for the CDR3 is TGTGCCATCAGTGACAGGGTAACCGAGCAGTACTTC. Translating it yields CAISDRVTEQYF.

This chain uses TRBV5-1 with TRBJ2-5; perhaps TRBD1 as D (5 bases). Germline values: CDR1 SGHRS, CDR2 YFSETQ. The CDR3 loop spans 14 amino acids. The V and J ends lost 0 bases and 5 bases respectively, with 11 bases between them. CDR3 in DNA: TGCGCCAGCAGCTTGGTTGGCAGGGCCGAGACCCAGTACTTC. Its translation: CASSLVGRAETQYF.

This rearrangement joins TRBV20-1 to TRBJ2-1, with D perhaps TRBD1 (6 bases). V was clipped by 3 bases and J by 0 bases, with 15 bases between them. Germline assignment: CDR1 DFQATT and CDR2 SNEGSKA (reference sequence). This CDR3 is 16 amino acids long. In DNA form, the CDR3 reads TGCAGTGCTAGTATTGAAGACAGGAGCTCCTACAATGAGCAGTTCTTC. This gives the protein CSASIEDRSSYNEQFF.

This clone came up once. The chain employs TRBV4-2 and TRBJ2-1; TRBD2 might be the D (5 bases). V was trimmed by 1 base and J by 2 bases, leaving 12 bases between them. Germline assignment: CDR1 LGHNA and CDR2 YNFKEQ. CDR3 length: 16 amino acids. The chain's CDR3 is CASSQGTGVAYNEQFF. CDR3 in DNA: TGTGCCAGCAGCCAAGGTACCGGGGTGGCCTACAATGAGCAGTTCTTC.

The CDR3 nucleotides read TGTGCCAGCAGCTTGAGGGGGACTAGCGGGGGAGAGACCCAGTACTTC. Its translation is CASSLRGTSGGETQYF. The V call is TRBV5-4, the J call TRBJ2-5; 14 bases are a match to TRBD2. Looked up from germline, CDR1 is SGHNT and CDR2 is YYREEE (reference sequence). This CDR3 spans 16 amino acids. V gave up 1 base and J gave up 4 bases; unmatched junction bases: 3.

The chain employs TRBV10-3 and TRBJ2-5, with TRBD1 matching 7 bases. The CDR3 spans 16 residues. CDR1 ENHRY and CDR2 SYGVKD come from the germline V gene. V lost 0 bases, J lost 2 bases, and 6 bases stayed unmatched. CDR3 loop: CAISESIGRGQETQYF. The CDR3 DNA is TGTGCCATCAGTGAGTCGATAGGCAGGGGGCAAGAGACCCAGTACTTC.